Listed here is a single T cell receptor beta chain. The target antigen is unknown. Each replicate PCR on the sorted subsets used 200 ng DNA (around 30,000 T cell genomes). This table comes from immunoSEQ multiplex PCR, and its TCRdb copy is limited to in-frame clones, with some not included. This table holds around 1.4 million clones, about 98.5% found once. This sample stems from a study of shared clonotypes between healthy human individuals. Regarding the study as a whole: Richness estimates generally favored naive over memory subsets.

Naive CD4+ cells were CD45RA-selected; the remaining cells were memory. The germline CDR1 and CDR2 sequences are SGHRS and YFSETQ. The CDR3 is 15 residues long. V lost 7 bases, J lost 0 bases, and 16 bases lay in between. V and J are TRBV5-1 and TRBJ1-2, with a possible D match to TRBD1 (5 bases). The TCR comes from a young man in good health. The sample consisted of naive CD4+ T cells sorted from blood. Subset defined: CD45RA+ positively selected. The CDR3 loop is CASGRDALSNYGYTF. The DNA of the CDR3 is TGCGCCAGCGGCCGGGACGCCCTCTCTAACTATGGCTACACCTTC.